This TCR beta chain was retrieved from a study of high-grade serous ovarian cancer treatment subgroups. Study-wide results and limits: Different patients shared almost no repertoire; same-patient tumors shared roughly 0.1 to 0.8. Repertoire analysis covered CDR3 alone, not CDR1 or CDR2.

The CDR3 totals 15 residues. The V gene's germline CDR1 is ENHRY and CDR2 SYGVKD. V dropped 2 bases and J dropped 1 base, with 9 bases sitting between them. Tumor samples were obtained before definitive surgery or chemotherapy. As to this clone: No antigen is known for it.

Method: immunoSEQ multiplex PCR; TCRdb's copy keeps in-frame clones and lacks some. The data contain under 3,500 clones, roughly three quarters of them seen just once; the ten biggest clones take up 29%. Sequencing used tumor tissue. The source of this sequence is a human donor with high-grade serous ovarian cancer. The V call is TRBV10-3, the J call TRBJ2-1, with a weak D call TRBD2 (5 bases). In nucleotides, the CDR3 is TGTGCCATCAGTGAGAGCGGTGAATCCTACAATGAGCAGTTCTTC. It yields the protein CAISESGESYNEQFF.